The sample holds many counts of the clone carrying this TCR beta chain. Its antigen is unidentified. Each CDR3 protein is one row after TCRdb ran MiXCR on the reads. The table lists about 210,000 distinct CDR3 sequences, 6.5% of them singletons, with more than 5.5% in the top ten. This record belongs to a study of T cell repertoires in cytomegalovirus infection. Whole-study context: Indicated by public TCR beta signatures were CMV infection and matching HLA type. Whole-study findings and limits: HLA-C-restricted, CMV-specific TCR beta clonotypes were dominant ex vivo. Summed frequency of public TCR beta families distinguished CMV carriers with the relevant HLA.

Trimming pared 3 bases from V and 1 base from J, leaving 9 bases between. Germline-derived CDR1 and CDR2 are DFQATT and SNEGSKA (reference sequence). The CDR3 has 13 residues. V gene TRBV20-1 combines with J gene TRBJ1-2; D is possibly TRBD1 (6 bases). Sequenced material: PBMCs. The clonotype was recovered from a human donor in good health (CMV status not recorded). Some clones in this sample may be carry-over from other donors' samples. CDR3 amino acids: CSARNRVNYGYTF. In DNA, the CDR3 is TGCAGTGCTAGGAACAGGGTTAACTATGGCTACACCTTC.